This T cell receptor beta chain is drawn from a study of blood T cell repertoires in COVID-19. For the study at large: The cDNA or gDNA used as material had been derived from T cells, B-cell-depleted T cells, or PBMCs.

CDR3 length equals 14 residues. Germline V lookup: CDR1 LNHNV, CDR2 YYDKDF (reference sequence). Trimming took 5 bases from V and 2 from J, leaving 10 bases between them. Participant-reported clinical history was the basis for cohort assignment. Authors' analysis steps: Estimates of nucleated cell counts were drawn from the amplification of reference gene primers. Here immunoSEQ multiplex PCR was the method, and the copy in TCRdb shows in-frame clones only, minus some. The V and J calls and clone size were taken over from that table, and D and trimming were inferred from the DNA. The table lists roughly 420,000 clones, roughly 90% of them singletons.

The TCR sequence derives from a woman in her 30s with acute COVID-19. Material for sequencing was PBMCs or T cells enriched from blood (not recorded which). This sequence joins TRBV15 and TRBJ2-1, with D possibly matching TRBD2 (5 bases). As DNA, the CDR3 is TGTGCCACCAGCTTCAAGCGGACCTACAATGAGCAGTTCTTC. It yields the protein CATSFKRTYNEQFF.